One sample yielded the 18 T cell receptor beta chains listed below, sequenced in a study of blood T cells in healthy people across ages. For the second PCR, which ran for roughly 7 to 11 cycles, a sample-barcoded 5' primer and a J-beta primer mix were used. TCRdb independently ran MiXCR on the 5' RACE reads; one entry per CDR3 protein. The sample has more than 800,000 distinct CDR3 sequences; around 43% are singletons. Sequenced input: blood. The receptors here all came from a woman aged 55-70 years in good health.

This chain connects TRBV7-8 to TRBJ2-7; D unclear. The J call is in doubt because the DNA end fits TRBJ2-5 better. CDR3 length: 14 residues. Germline V CDR1 and CDR2: SGHVS, FQNEAQ. This chain's CDR3 is CASSLVQLVGTQYF. The CDR3 DNA reads as TGTGCCAGCAGCTTAGTCCAACTCGTAGGGACCCAGTACTTC.

The V call is TRBV2, the J call TRBJ1-5; D might be TRBD1 (5 bases). With 1 base removed from V and 7 bases from J, the gap between germline ends came to 20 bases. CDR3 length equals 17 residues. Germline V gene sequence: CDR1 SNHLY, CDR2 FYNNEI. Here the CDR3 reads CASSEEGGAFEWQPQHF. The CDR3 nucleotides are TGTGCCAGCAGTGAAGAGGGAGGGGCGTTTGAGTGGCAGCCCCAGCATTTT.

The chain carries TRBV2 and TRBJ1-2; 10 bases are a match to TRBD1. CDR1 is SNHLY and CDR2 is FYNNEI in the germline V gene. This CDR3 has 12 residues. V lost 0 bases and J lost 13; bases outside the gene matches: 2. Here the CDR3 reads CASSEADRGRTF. The CDR3 DNA reads TGTGCCAGCAGTGAAGCTGACAGGGGGCGCACCTTC.

The chain carries TRBV7-3 and TRBJ1-4; 10 nucleotides match TRBD1. Trimming cost V 5 bases and J 6 bases; bases outside gene matches: 6. The CDR3 covers 15 residues. Per germline, CDR1 SGHTA and CDR2 FQGTGA. The CDR3 sequence is CASSPGTGADEKLFF. The DNA for the CDR3 is TGTGCCAGCAGCCCCGGGACAGGGGCGGATGAAAAACTGTTTTTT.

The chain links TRBV10-3 to TRBJ1-2; D uncertain. The V gene's germline CDR1 is ENHRY and CDR2 SYGVKD. CDR3 length: 12 amino acids. With 3 bases removed from V and 8 bases from J, the gap between germline ends came to 10 bases. The CDR3 DNA is TGTGCCATCAGTGATCCCGTCTGGGGCTACACCTTC. Its translation is CAISDPVWGYTF.

This clonotype was recorded a few times. The V gene is TRBV27, the J gene TRBJ2-5, with 9 bases lining up with TRBD2. Matching the DNA end better, TRBJ2-7 makes the J call doubtful. This CDR3 comprises 14 residues. Germline CDR1 MNHEY, CDR2 SMNVEV (reference sequence). CDR3 bases: TGTGCCAGCAGTTTTAGCGGGAGCTTTAACGAGCAGTACTTC. Protein sequence: CASSFSGSFNEQYF.

This clonotype was observed a few times. This chain joins TRBV7-2 and TRBJ2-7; 8 bases agree with TRBD1. The junction had 9 bases not matched to a gene; V was cut back by 7 bases and J by 4 bases. Per the germline V gene, CDR1 is SGHTA and CDR2 is FQGNSA. The CDR3 runs 14 residues. As DNA, the CDR3 is TGTGCCAGCACCGGGACAGGCGATGGGTACGAGCAGTACTTC. This sequence encodes CASTGTGDGYEQYF.

This clonotype was counted at least ten times. This chain uses TRBV12-3 or TRBV12-4 with TRBJ2-5, with a weak D call TRBD2 (6 bases). This CDR3 has 15 amino acids. V was trimmed by 7 bases and J by 3 bases, leaving 18 bases between them. In DNA, the CDR3 is TGTGCCAGCAATCTCGGCCTATTAGCGGAAGAGACCCAGTACTTC. Protein: CASNLGLLAEETQYF.

This clonotype was seen only a few times. This CDR3 is CASSLGAGADEQYF. DNA for the CDR3: TGTGCCAGCAGTTTAGGGGCGGGAGCGGACGAGCAGTACTTC. J is TRBJ2-7 and V is TRBV28; the match to TRBD2 covers 7 bases. The CDR3 runs to 14 residues. Trimming cost V 2 bases and J 5 bases; bases outside gene matches: 6. CDR1 and CDR2 from the germline V gene are MDHEN and SYDVKM.

The DNA of the CDR3 is TGCGCCAGCAGCTTGAGTACCCGAAGGGAGCTGTTTTTT. The encoded protein is CASSLSTRRELFF. The J gene is TRBJ2-2, the V gene TRBV5-1; D remains unclear. The CDR3 consists of 13 residues. V lost 1 base and J lost 9, with 10 bases in between. Germline lookup yields CDR1 SGHRS and CDR2 YFSETQ. Using reference TRBV5-1 and TRBJ2-2 for the parts outside the CDR3, the full variable domain is KAGVTQTPRYLIKTRGQQVTLSCSPISGHRSVSWYQQTPGQGLQFLFEYFSETQRNKGNFPGRFSGRQFSNSRSEMNVSTLELGDSALYLCASSLSTRRELFFGEGSRLTVL.

The chain carries TRBV29-1 and TRBJ2-6; possibly TRBD2 for D (5 bases). The CDR3 covers 16 residues. The germline gives CDR1 SQVTM, CDR2 ANQGSEA. V dropped 3 bases and J dropped 0 bases, with 12 bases sitting between them. The CDR3: CSVDSSSGSGANVLTF. Here the CDR3 DNA reads TGCAGCGTTGACTCTAGCTCCGGCTCTGGGGCCAACGTCCTGACTTTC.

The V and J genes are TRBV2 and TRBJ2-7; 14 nucleotides line up with TRBD2. J was trimmed by 0 bases and V by 5 bases; bases with no gene match: 9. Looked up from germline, CDR1 is SNHLY and CDR2 is FYNNEI. There are 18 residues in the CDR3. The DNA for the CDR3 is TGTGCCAGCAGTACCCCGGGACTAGCGGGAGATAGCTCCTACGAGCAGTACTTC. It codes for CASSTPGLAGDSSYEQYF.

J is TRBJ2-5 and V is TRBV28; 12 bases agree with TRBD2. The J call may be faulty, since TRBJ2-7 better matches the DNA end. Germline CDR1 MDHEN, CDR2 SYDVKM. The CDR3 extends over 15 amino acids. CDR3 bases: TGTGCCAGCAGCGAGACTAGCGGGAGTAGCGACGAGCAGTACTTC. As protein: CASSETSGSSDEQYF.

This chain links TRBV5-1 with TRBJ1-2, with 8 bases that match TRBD1. Per germline, CDR1 SGHRS and CDR2 YFSETQ. After removal of 4 bases from V and 10 bases from J, the junction contained 12 bases not matched to a gene. CDR3 size: 14 residues. CDR3 loop: CASSAGIGTGSYTF. The CDR3 DNA reads as TGCGCCAGCAGCGCGGGAATCGGGACAGGATCCTACACCTTC.

In this sample, this clonotype turned up a few times. The rearrangement uses TRBV7-9 and TRBJ1-2; 10 positions agree with TRBD1. CDR3 length equals 15 residues. V trimming: 5 bases; J trimming: 8 bases; junction bases outside the gene matches: 11. Germline-derived CDR1 and CDR2 are SEHNR and FQNEAQ (reference sequence). Here the CDR3 reads CASSDGQGELTGYTF. Here the CDR3 DNA reads TGTGCCAGCAGCGATGGACAGGGGGAGTTAACGGGCTACACCTTC.

There are a few counts of this clonotype. This chain uses TRBV24-1 with TRBJ2-3, with D perhaps TRBD1 (6 bases). The germline gives CDR1 KGHDR, CDR2 SFDVKD. The CDR3 is 13 amino acids. Trimming left V 4 bases short and J 6 bases short, with 10 bases between. The chain's CDR3 is CATSDYRVDTQYF. The CDR3, as DNA: TGTGCCACCAGTGACTACAGGGTTGATACGCAGTATTTT.

As regards this clonotype: At one boundary the junction diverges from the germline segment, which might be a read error. The CDR3 here is CASSKLGNEKFF. The CDR3 nucleotides are TGTGCCAGCAGCAAGCTGGGCAATGAGAAGTTCTTC. The V gene is TRBV27, the J gene TRBJ2-1; D is undetermined. Germline V CDR1 and CDR2: MNHEY, SMNVEV (reference sequence). This CDR3 spans 12 amino acids.

The CDR3 is CASSPAGGWNEQFF. The CDR3 DNA follows: TGTGCCAGCAGCCCAGCGGGAGGGTGGAATGAGCAGTTCTTC. The J gene is TRBJ2-1, the V gene TRBV6-4, with 10 bases fitting TRBD2. The CDR3 runs 14 residues. Looked up from germline, CDR1 is MRHNA and CDR2 is SNTAGT. V lost 6 bases, J lost 7 bases, and 6 bases stayed unmatched.